The T cell receptor (beta chain) under discussion was sequenced for a study of blood T cell repertoires in COVID-19. As for the study in general: Acute and convalescent COVID-19 specimens originated in the United States, Italy and Spain.

This table comes from immunoSEQ multiplex PCR, and its TCRdb copy is limited to in-frame clones, with some not included. This sample carries about 82,000 clones, roughly 80% of them seen once, and the ten largest clones take about 20%. This TCR derives from a man at least 80 years old with active or convalescent COVID-19. The sequenced sample consisted of peripheral blood.

DNA for the CDR3: TGTGCCACCAGTGAGAGGACAGCCTCAAATGAAAAACTGTTTTTT. The encoded protein is CATSERTASNEKLFF. V and J are TRBV24-1 and TRBJ1-4; possible D gene TRBD1, 6 bases. The CDR3 extends over 15 amino acids. Trimming removed 4 bases from V and 5 bases from J, with 13 bases in between. Germline lookup yields CDR1 KGHDR and CDR2 SFDVKD.